This T cell receptor beta chain is drawn from a study of blood T cell repertoires in COVID-19. At the level of the study: There were acute and convalescent COVID-19 samples, and they came from the United States, Italy and Spain. T cells, B-cell-depleted T cells, or PBMCs supplied cDNA or gDNA.

In the original workflow: For nucleated cells, counts were estimated from reference gene primer amplification. Clones were sequenced by immunoSEQ multiplex PCR, and TCRdb holds only the in-frame ones, with some missing. That table furnishes V, J and clone size, whereas the DNA furnished D and trimming. The sample records some 200,000 clones, roughly 80% being singletons. Sequences were obtained from peripheral blood. The clonotype comes from a woman in her thirties who had recovered from COVID-19.

The CDR3 DNA reads as TGTGCCAGCACCCTAGGGCCCAGGGGGACTGAAGCTTTCTTT. Protein sequence: CASTLGPRGTEAFF. The gene calls are TRBV28 and TRBJ1-1, with 7 bases matching TRBD1. The CDR3 covers 14 residues. The V and J ends lost 7 bases and 5 bases, in that order; junction bases with no gene match: 10. Germline CDR1 is MDHEN and CDR2 is SYDVKM.